These 18 T cell receptor beta chains were sequenced from one sample in a study of T cells in Graves' hyperthyroidism and ophthalmopathy (dated by TCRdb to between 2018 and 2021). Library generation was performed with multiplex PCR. Sequencing relied on an Illumina HiSeq 2000. The TCR beta CDR3 regions were amplified from the RNA transcripts. The first round of RT-PCR for the TCR CDR3 was performed with the HTBI primer set and the Qiagen OneStep RT-PCR kit. TCRdb reprocessed the public reads (quality trimming at Q25 with fastp, clone calling with MiXCR) and kept in-frame beta chains. Identical CDR3 protein sequences are pooled into one entry, listed with their most common genes and DNA. This sample lists around 400,000 distinct CDR3 sequences; more than 20% were detected once. The ten largest make up 73% of the sample. Input material: blood. The receptors originated from a man between 50 and 59 years old with Graves' hyperthyroidism.

This clonotype was detected only once. The chain recombines TRBV12-3 or TRBV12-4 with TRBJ2-6; tentative D call: TRBD2 (7 bases). The CDR3 has 18 amino acids. Trimming removed 4 bases at V and 0 bases at J, with 16 bases between. The CDR3 DNA sequence: TGTGCCAGCAGTTACTCTACGGGGGGCGCCTCTGGGGCCAACGTCCTGACTTTC. Encoded protein: CASSYSTGGASGANVLTF.

This clonotype appeared a few times. This chain joins TRBV5-1 and TRBJ1-1; D call uncertain. With 0 bases removed from V and 4 bases from J, the gap between germline ends came to 16 bases. The CDR3 is made up of 16 amino acids. Germline V CDR1 and CDR2: SGHRS, YFSETQ. The CDR3 DNA follows: TGCGCCAGCAGCTTGGAGTCCGGGATTGGGGTCACTGAAGCTTTCTTT. This translates into CASSLESGIGVTEAFF.

There are many counts of this clonotype. The chain employs TRBV7-2 and TRBJ2-7, with D maybe TRBD2 (5 bases). The CDR3 covers 14 residues. Trimming shortened V by 3 bases and J by 2 bases, and 11 bases separated the two germline ends. Looked up from germline, CDR1 is SGHTA and CDR2 is FQGNSA. In DNA form, the CDR3 reads TGTGCCAGCAGCTTCAGTAGCGTAGCCTACGAGCAGTACTTC. Translating gives CASSFSSVAYEQYF.

Ten or more counts support this clonotype. V is TRBV20-1 and J is TRBJ2-3; TRBD1 aligns across 8 bases. The CDR3 length is 14 residues. V lost 6 bases, J lost 3 bases, and 8 bases stayed unmatched. Germline CDR1 and CDR2: DFQATT and SNEGSKA (reference sequence). CDR3 coding DNA: TGCAGTGCGAAACAGGGGGGAGTTACAGATACGCAGTATTTT. Protein: CSAKQGGVTDTQYF.

This clonotype has a handful of counts. The chain uses TRBV3-1 and TRBJ2-7; D not certain. Trimming stripped 2 bases from V and 7 bases from J, with 9 bases between. CDR3 length: 12 residues. CDR1 LGHDT and CDR2 YNNKEL come from the germline V gene (reference sequence). The CDR3, as DNA: TGTGCCAGCAGCCAACCAATGAGGGAGCAGTACTTC. Protein product: CASSQPMREQYF.

This rearrangement joins TRBV20-1 to TRBJ2-2; D is ambiguous. The CDR3 is 13 residues long. V gave up 7 bases and J gave up 1 base, with 10 bases separating them. Per the germline V gene, CDR1 is DFQATT and CDR2 is SNEGSKA (reference sequence). The CDR3 is CSVVLQNTGELFF. The CDR3 coding sequence is TGCAGTGTTGTGCTACAGAACACCGGGGAGCTGTTTTTT.

The gene calls are TRBV20-1 and TRBJ2-7, with D possibly TRBD1 on 6 matching bases. The germline V gene has CDR1 DFQATT and CDR2 SNEGSKA (reference sequence). V shed 6 bases and J shed 9 bases, with 15 bases lying between them. This CDR3 region has 11 residues. CDR3 loop: CSAEQGEVQYF. Here the CDR3 DNA reads TGCAGTGCGGAACAGGGTGAGGTGCAGTACTTC.

The chain's CDR3 is CASTKGAGAGETQYF. CDR3 in DNA: TGTGCCAGTACCAAAGGGGCAGGGGCAGGAGAGACCCAGTACTTC. This chain uses TRBV5-6 with TRBJ2-5, with D maybe TRBD1 (6 bases). CDR3 length: 15 residues. Trimming took off 8 bases at V and 4 bases at J, with 21 bases between the two ends. Germline V CDR1 and CDR2: SGHDT, YYEEEE.

This chain joins TRBV7-6 and TRBJ1-3; 8 positions match TRBD1. Germline CDR1 and CDR2: SGHVS and FNYEAQ. CDR3 size: 16 residues. J gave up 0 bases and V 5 bases, and 6 bases lay outside the gene matches. For the CDR3, the DNA is TGTGCCAGCAGCACCCGACAGGGGTCCTCTGGAAACACCATATATTTT. Translating gives CASSTRQGSSGNTIYF.

The genes are TRBV7-3 and TRBJ2-6; TRBD1 might be the D (6 bases). Germline V gives CDR1 SGHTA, CDR2 FQGTGA. The germline V and J ends were trimmed by 5 bases and 1 base, with 12 bases remaining between them. The CDR3 has 16 amino acids. CDR3 DNA sequence: TGTGCCAGCAGCCGCGAACAGGGTTCTGGGGCCAACGTCCTGACTTTC. The encoded protein is CASSREQGSGANVLTF.

This clonotype turned up a few times. V and J are TRBV29-1 and TRBJ2-5; 8 nucleotides match TRBD1. The CDR3 totals 12 residues. Germline lookup yields CDR1 SQVTM and CDR2 ANQGSEA. J gave up 5 bases and V 6 bases, and 5 bases lay outside the gene matches. The CDR3 here is CSVVQGAETQYF. The CDR3, as DNA: TGCAGCGTGGTGCAGGGGGCCGAGACCCAGTACTTC.

This chain links TRBV7-2 with TRBJ2-7; D gene unclear. Trimming shortened V by 1 base and J by 6 bases, and 13 bases separated the two germline ends. This CDR3 spans 14 amino acids. Germline CDR1 SGHTA, CDR2 FQGNSA. CDR3 sequence: CASSLDSPSTEQYF. DNA of the CDR3: TGTGCCAGCAGCTTAGATTCCCCTTCGACCGAGCAGTACTTC.

The rearrangement joins TRBV15 to TRBJ1-5; no definite D call. Per germline, CDR1 LNHNV and CDR2 YYDKDF (reference sequence). This CDR3 is built from 15 residues. The V gene lost 0 bases and the J gene lost 4 bases, with 10 bases spanning the gap. As DNA, the CDR3 is TGTGCCACCAGCAGAGATAGGGCCCCTAATCAGCCCCAGCATTTT. Protein sequence: CATSRDRAPNQPQHF.

This chain joins TRBV29-1 and TRBJ2-5; the D is unclear. Germline V CDR1 and CDR2: SQVTM, ANQGSEA. CDR3 length equals 10 residues. V lost 5 bases and J 2 bases, leaving 3 bases between the germline ends. As DNA, the CDR3 is TGCAGCGTTCCTCAAGAGACCCAGTACTTC. Translating gives CSVPQETQYF.

On this clonotype itself: A much larger clone differs from this one at a single base, so this may be a read error. This rearrangement joins TRBV20-1 to TRBJ2-2; maybe TRBD2 (5 bases). CDR1 is DFQATT and CDR2 is SNEGSKA in the germline V gene (reference sequence). The CDR3 runs 13 residues. CDR3 loop: CSARLTNTGELLF. CDR3 DNA: TGCAGTGCTAGACTAACGAACACCGGGGAGCTGCTTTTT.

The rearrangement uses TRBV7-9 and TRBJ2-6; D may be TRBD2 (6 bases). Germline V gene lookup returns CDR1 SEHNR and CDR2 FQNEAQ (reference sequence). The CDR3 extends over 16 amino acids. V lost 2 bases, J lost 4 bases, and 12 bases lay in between. Written as DNA, the CDR3 is TGTGCCAGCAGCTTAAGGCGGGGCGCGGGGGCCAACGTCCTGACTTTC. Protein sequence: CASSLRRGAGANVLTF. Combining the CDR3 with reference TRBV7-9 and TRBJ2-6 gives the whole variable domain DTGVSQNPRHKITKRGQNVTFRCDPISEHNRLYWYRQTLGQGPEFLTYFQNEAQLEKSRLLSDRFSAERPKGSFSTLEIQRTEQGDSAMYLCASSLRRGAGANVLTFGAGSRLTVL.

With regard to this clonotype: Germline and junction disagree at one end, which may indicate a read error. The chain combines TRBV7-2 with TRBJ2-5; 7 bases map to TRBD2. CDR1 and CDR2 (germline): SGHTA, FQGNSA. The CDR3 covers 14 residues. The CDR3 DNA follows: TGTGCCAGCAGCTTAGCGGCGGGAGCTAACCCCCCCCACTTC. It encodes CASSLAAGANPPHF.

Many counts were recorded for this clonotype. V and J are TRBV3-1 and TRBJ2-3; 10 nucleotides agree with TRBD2. Germline V gene lookup returns CDR1 LGHDT and CDR2 YNNKEL (reference sequence). Losses at the gene ends were 4 bases for V and 5 bases for J; bases not matched to a gene: 6. The CDR3 sequence is 15 residues long. CDR3 protein: CASSPGTSAEDTQYF. CDR3 bases: TGTGCCAGCAGCCCCGGGACTAGCGCAGAAGATACGCAGTATTTT.